This TCR beta chain was profiled in a study of cytomegalovirus exposure and HLA in healthy donors. About the study: A prior study identified just under 120 million unique TCR beta sequences from around 180 million T cells. Study-wide results and caveats: In a later analysis, V- and J-gene trimming of beta chains associated with a DCLRE1C missense variant, replicated independently. Owing to their indistinguishability, certain V segments, notably TRBV6-2 and TRBV6-3, were excluded.

Concerning this clone: Its antigen remains unknown.

Trimming pared 5 bases from V and 3 bases from J, leaving 13 bases between. Germline CDR1 MGHRA, CDR2 YSYEKL. CDR3 length: 14 residues. The primer mix had 60 Vbeta and 13 Jbeta primers. Repertoires were generated with immunoSEQ multiplex PCR, while TCRdb's copy carries only in-frame clones and drops some. This table holds 100,000 to 150,000 clones, 70% to 80% found once. The chain has TRBV4-1 and TRBJ1-2, with TRBD1 as a possible D gene (6 bases). The sequence came from a female donor in good health and CMV-seronegative. Specimen: PBMCs. CDR3 sequence reads: CASSNRPGDYGYTF. CDR3 in DNA: TGCGCCAGCAGCAATCGGCCAGGGGACTATGGCTACACCTTC.